The source of this T cell receptor (beta chain) is a study of response to subunit inactivated influenza vaccine. About this clonotype: Its antigen is as yet unknown.

Study-wide results and caveats: A suggestion made by the authors is that each seasonal influenza vaccination recruits few new T cells.

MiXCR, run by TCRdb on the RT-PCR reads, gives a single entry per CDR3 protein. The profile covers about 650,000 distinct CDR3 sequences, with around 14% appearing a single time and approximately 10% taken by the ten largest. The CDR3 contains 14 residues. The V end lost 3 bases, the J end lost 8 bases, and 13 bases lay between the germline ends. The chain combines TRBV12-3 or TRBV12-4 with TRBJ1-4; possible D gene TRBD1, 5 bases. Sequenced material: PBMCs from blood, taken about 13 days after vaccination. This sequence originates from a man between 50 and 59 years old who received an inactivated influenza vaccine. DNA for the CDR3: TGTGCCAGCAGTTTCGGGGAGTGGGGCGAAAAACTGTTTTTT. It yields the protein CASSFGEWGEKLFF.